These 27 T cell receptor beta chains originate from one sample sequenced in a study of Tregs in tolerant kidney transplant recipients. Mixed chimerism was transient after nonmyeloablative marrow transplants from related graft donors. Assay used: immunoSEQ multiplex PCR; TCRdb lists only in-frame clones, some missing. The repertoire holds roughly 80,000 clones, with 90% to 95% as singletons. The sequencing here drew on CD4+ T cells from blood (PBMCs), taken 24 months after the transplant. Receptors were obtained from a human patient who received a combined kidney and bone marrow transplant. Some of these T cells may belong to the graft donor.

The chain uses TRBV10-3 and TRBJ2-3; D possibly corresponds to TRBD2 (5 bases). This CDR3 has 12 amino acids. Germline V gene sequence: CDR1 ENHRY, CDR2 SYGVKD. Between the trimmed V and J ends, which lost 4 bases and 3 bases, there was a span of 5 bases. CDR3 region: CAISGETDTQYF. CDR3 coding DNA: TGTGCCATCAGTGGGGAGACAGATACGCAGTATTTT.

CDR3 loop: CASSRGQEETQYF. The CDR3 coding sequence is TGTGCCAGCAGCCGGGGACAGGAAGAGACCCAGTACTTC. The V call is TRBV7-3, the J call TRBJ2-5, with TRBD1 matching over 8 bases. After removal of 5 bases from V and 3 bases from J, the junction contained 2 bases not matched to a gene. CDR1 and CDR2 from the germline V gene are SGHTA and FQGTGA. CDR3 size: 13 residues.

The rearrangement joins TRBV10-3 to TRBJ2-5; TRBD1 matches at 8 bases. This CDR3 region has 14 residues. Trimming at V came to 2 bases and at J to 5 bases, leaving 4 bases not matched to a gene. The germline CDR1 and CDR2 sequences are ENHRY and SYGVKD. DNA of the CDR3: TGTGCCATCAGTGAGGCAGGGGGCGAGGAGACCCAGTACTTC. It translates to CAISEAGGEETQYF.

The chain joins TRBV19 to TRBJ2-4; the D gene is possibly TRBD2 (7 bases). CDR1 and CDR2 (germline): LNHDA, SQIVND (reference sequence). The CDR3 extends over 17 amino acids. The germline V and J ends were trimmed by 3 bases and 4 bases, with 19 bases remaining between them. In DNA, the CDR3 is TGTGCCAGTAGTATCTTGGGGAGGGAAGGGGGGAAAAACATTCAGTACTTC. The encoded protein is CASSILGREGGKNIQYF.

The chain joins TRBV7-6 to TRBJ2-3; maybe TRBD1 (6 bases). Looked up from germline, CDR1 is SGHVS and CDR2 is FNYEAQ. The V gene lost 5 bases and the J gene lost 5 bases, with 17 bases spanning the gap. This CDR3 region has 15 residues. The CDR3, as DNA: TGTGCCAGCAGCCGACTTGGGGGCGTAATAGATACGCAGTATTTT. Protein sequence: CASSRLGGVIDTQYF.

The chain joins TRBV6-5 to TRBJ1-2; tentatively, D is TRBD1 (6 bases). The CDR3 runs 15 residues. Germline V lookup: CDR1 MNHEY, CDR2 SVGAGI. V lost 0 bases and J lost 4, with 12 bases in between. Written as DNA, the CDR3 is TGTGCCAGCAGTTACTCAAGGGGGTCTAGCTATGGCTACACCTTC. As protein: CASSYSRGSSYGYTF.

This chain joins TRBV19 and TRBJ1-6; weak D call: TRBD1 (5 bases). The germline CDR1 and CDR2 sequences are LNHDA and SQIVND (reference sequence). The CDR3 is made up of 15 amino acids. V was shortened by 4 bases and J by 7 bases, with 14 bases between the two germline ends. The CDR3, as DNA: TGTGCCAGTAGTAGTGGACACGTAGACAATTCACCCCTCCACTTT. Translated: CASSSGHVDNSPLHF.

V is TRBV7-9 and J is TRBJ1-2, with 11 nucleotides matching TRBD1. Germline V CDR1 and CDR2: SEHNR, FQNEAQ (reference sequence). V shed 6 bases and J 6 bases; nucleotides not matched to a gene: 6. The CDR3 loop spans 14 amino acids. The CDR3 region has the DNA TGTGCCAGCAGGGGGACAGGGGGAGGAAATGGCTACACCTTC. It specifies CASRGTGGGNGYTF.

The chain is built from TRBV9 and TRBJ1-2; a weak D match, TRBD1 (5 bases). The V end was cut by 6 bases, the J end by 2 bases, with 20 bases between. This CDR3 has 16 residues. Germline CDR1 and CDR2: SGDLS and YYNGEE. The CDR3 spells CASTPTQTELNYGYTF. The CDR3 DNA reads as TGTGCCAGCACACCCACTCAGACAGAACTAAACTATGGCTACACCTTC.

This rearrangement joins TRBV4-1 to TRBJ2-7; 10 bases are a match to TRBD1. With 4 bases clipped from V and 0 bases from J, the junction kept 15 bases outside the gene matches. The CDR3 loop spans 19 amino acids. From germline, CDR1 is MGHRA and CDR2 YSYEKL. The CDR3, as DNA: TGCGCCAGCAGCCGACGCGGGACAGGGGCGGAGGGAATCTCCTACGAGCAGTACTTC. Amino acid sequence: CASSRRGTGAEGISYEQYF.

The chain employs TRBV18 and TRBJ2-1; 8 nucleotides agree with TRBD2. CDR1 and CDR2 (germline): KGHSH, LQKENI. CDR3 size: 15 residues. The V gene end was trimmed by 6 bases and the J gene end by 2 bases; junction bases not matched to a gene: 6. The CDR3 coding sequence is TGTGCCAGCTCCCTTCTAGCGGGCCCCTACAATGAGCAGTTCTTC. Its translation is CASSLLAGPYNEQFF. Combining the CDR3 with reference TRBV18 and TRBJ2-1 gives the whole variable domain NAGVMQNPRHLVRRRGQEARLRCSPMKGHSHVYWYRQLPEEGLKFMVYLQKENIIDESGMPKERFSAEFPKEGPSILRIQQVVRGDSAAYFCASSLLAGPYNEQFFGPGTRLTVL.

The chain employs TRBV10-1 and TRBJ2-7; D is possibly TRBD2 (6 bases). Germline V gene sequence: CDR1 WNHNN, CDR2 SYGVQD (reference sequence). The CDR3 sequence is 15 residues long. The V end was cut by 5 bases, the J end by 2 bases, with 16 bases between. The DNA of the CDR3 is TGCGCCAGCAGTTTCCAAGGAGGGCCTACCTACGAGCAGTACTTC. It codes for CASSFQGGPTYEQYF.

The CDR3 DNA sequence: TGTGCCAGCAGGACCACAGGGGAGCGAACTGAAGCTTTCTTT. As protein: CASRTTGERTEAFF. This chain joins TRBV5-5 and TRBJ1-1; 7 bases align to TRBD1. Germline trimming cut 5 bases from V and 5 bases from J; bases unmatched to any gene: 9. The germline CDR1 and CDR2 sequences are SGHKS and YYEKEE (reference sequence). The CDR3 runs 14 residues. The entire variable domain, with the rest obtained from reference TRBV5-5 and TRBJ1-1, is as follows: DAGVTQSPTHLIKTRGQQVTLRCSPISGHKSVSWYQQVLGQGPQFIFQYYEKEERGRGNFPDRFSARQFPNYSSELNVNALLLGDSALYLCASRTTGERTEAFFGQGTRLTVV.

The CDR3 is CASIRGGRTEAFF. The DNA for the CDR3 is TGTGCCAGTATTAGGGGAGGACGTACTGAAGCTTTCTTT. This sequence joins TRBV19 and TRBJ1-1; weak D call: TRBD1 (5 bases). This CDR3 is built from 13 residues. Trimming pared 7 bases from V and 5 bases from J, leaving 14 bases between. Germline V gives CDR1 LNHDA, CDR2 SQIVND (reference sequence).

The chain combines TRBV5-1 with TRBJ2-2; a possible D gene is TRBD2 (5 bases). Trimming shortened V by 9 bases and J by 4 bases, and 13 bases separated the two germline ends. Germline V gene sequence: CDR1 SGHRS, CDR2 YFSETQ. CDR3 length equals 13 residues. The CDR3 reads CATLNGITGELFF. The DNA for the CDR3 is TGCGCCACCCTCAACGGGATCACCGGGGAGCTGTTTTTT.

The chain employs TRBV11-3 and TRBJ1-3; perhaps TRBD1 as D (5 bases). V was cut by 0 bases and J by 6 bases, with 9 bases left in between. The CDR3 is made up of 14 amino acids. Germline V gene lookup returns CDR1 SGHNT and CDR2 YENEEA. CDR3 nucleotides: TGTGCCAGCAGCTTAGAGCAGGGCGAAAACACCATATATTTT. This sequence encodes CASSLEQGENTIYF.

The rearrangement joins TRBV9 to TRBJ2-5; 14 bases agree with TRBD2. V was pared by 0 bases and J by 2 bases, with 9 bases of the junction left unmatched. CDR1 and CDR2 from the germline V gene are SGDLS and YYNGEE. The CDR3 contains 19 residues. CDR3 coding DNA: TGTGCCAGCAGCGTAGGGACTAGCGGGGGGCGACCTATTCAAGAGACCCAGTACTTC. It yields the protein CASSVGTSGGRPIQETQYF.

This sequence joins TRBV5-1 and TRBJ1-2, with D perhaps matching TRBD1 (5 bases). There are 15 residues in the CDR3. Germline V gene lookup returns CDR1 SGHRS and CDR2 YFSETQ. Trimming shortened V by 0 bases and J by 2 bases, and 11 bases separated the two germline ends. Here the CDR3 reads CASSLGGVRNYGYTF. CDR3 bases: TGCGCCAGCAGCTTGGGGGGGGTCCGGAACTATGGCTACACCTTC.

The chain combines TRBV5-1 with TRBJ1-5; D is undetermined. This CDR3 region has 13 residues. Germline V CDR1 and CDR2: SGHRS, YFSETQ. Trimming took off 3 bases at V and 3 bases at J, with 7 bases between the two ends. The CDR3 loop reads CASSSGLNQPQHF. As DNA, the CDR3 is TGCGCCAGCAGCTCCGGACTCAATCAGCCCCAGCATTTT.

The chain has TRBV11-2 and TRBJ2-1, with D hard to call. This CDR3 spans 12 amino acids. Germline CDR1 and CDR2: SGHAT and FQNNGV. The ends were cut back, 1 base at V and 5 bases at J, with 3 bases in the middle. The CDR3 coding sequence is TGTGCCAGCAGCTTAGTAGACAATGAGCAGTTCTTC. Amino acid sequence: CASSLVDNEQFF.

The rearrangement uses TRBV7-7 and TRBJ2-2, with D possibly being TRBD1 (5 bases). Germline values: CDR1 SSHAT, CDR2 FNYEAQ (reference sequence). CDR3 size: 15 residues. V gave up 2 bases and J gave up 0 bases, with 7 bases separating them. CDR3 sequence: CASSLLGPNTGELFF. The DNA for the CDR3 is TGTGCCAGCAGCTTACTGGGGCCGAACACCGGGGAGCTGTTTTTT.

V usage is TRBV12-5 and J usage is TRBJ2-2, with TRBD2 identical over 11 bases. This CDR3 comprises 17 residues. V lost 0 bases to trimming and J lost 7 bases; unmatched junction nucleotides: 7. The germline V gene has CDR1 LGHNT and CDR2 FRNRAP. The CDR3 DNA reads TGTGCTAGTGGTTTGGTTATAGCGGGAGGGCCGAGCGGGGAGCTGTTTTTT. Its protein product is CASGLVIAGGPSGELFF.

This clone was detected once. This sequence joins TRBV5-1 and TRBJ2-1, with 9 bases that match TRBD2. V shed 1 base and J 5 bases; nucleotides not matched to a gene: 16. Germline V gene lookup returns CDR1 SGHRS and CDR2 YFSETQ. The length of the CDR3 is 19 residues. The CDR3 sequence is CASSLFGSGSRGVDNEQFF. As DNA, the CDR3 is TGCGCCAGCAGCTTGTTTGGTAGCGGGAGCCGGGGGGTGGACAATGAGCAGTTCTTC.

CDR3 sequence reads: CASSRSGGAYNEQFF. The CDR3 region has the DNA TGTGCCAGCAGCCGCAGCGGGGGGGCCTACAATGAGCAGTTCTTC. The chain employs TRBV5-5 and TRBJ2-1; TRBD2 aligns across 10 bases. The CDR3 is 15 amino acids. Per the germline V gene, CDR1 is SGHKS and CDR2 is YYEKEE (reference sequence). The V and J ends lost 4 bases and 2 bases, in that order; junction bases with no gene match: 3.

V and J are TRBV28 and TRBJ1-2; D may be TRBD1 (5 bases). Germline V CDR1 and CDR2: MDHEN, SYDVKM. Trimming took 2 bases from V and 8 from J, leaving 21 bases between them. CDR3 size: 16 residues. The CDR3 DNA follows: TGTGCCAGCAGTTTAGAGGCGGGGGGGACGTTCGGGGGCTACACCTTC. It translates to CASSLEAGGTFGGYTF.

The rearrangement links TRBV7-8 to TRBJ2-3, with a tentative D call TRBD2 (5 bases). V was clipped by 4 bases and J by 7 bases, with 9 bases between them. The germline CDR1 and CDR2 sequences are SGHVS and FQNEAQ. This CDR3 comprises 12 residues. The CDR3 DNA sequence: TGTGCCAGCAGCTCCGGGGAGAATACGCAGTATTTT. This codes for CASSSGENTQYF.

The chain uses TRBV30 and TRBJ1-2; 11 nucleotides agree with TRBD1. V shed 2 bases and J 1 base; nucleotides not matched to a gene: 3. Germline V lookup: CDR1 GTSNPN, CDR2 SVGIG (reference sequence). This CDR3 region has 15 residues. As DNA, the CDR3 is TGTGCCTGGAGTCCGGGACAGGGGGTTAACTATGGCTACACCTTC. It encodes CAWSPGQGVNYGYTF.